This T cell receptor beta chain was observed in a study of blood T cell repertoires in COVID-19. In the study overall: Specimens from acute and convalescent COVID-19 originated in the United States, Italy and Spain.

Germline CDR1 reads KGHSH; CDR2 reads LQKENI. V lost 3 bases, J lost 6 bases, and 18 bases lay in between. This CDR3 is built from 15 residues. Authors' data handling: From reference gene primer amplification, estimates of nucleated cell counts were derived. Sequencing used immunoSEQ multiplex PCR; TCRdb keeps in-frame clones, though not all of them. V and J calls and clone size are copied from that table; D and trimming were computed from the DNA. Here the sample spans roughly 220,000 clones, approximately 86% being singletons. Enrollees, about 18 to 89 years old, lived in some 24 US areas. Assignment of participants to cohorts was predicated upon participant-reported clinical history.

The specimen was PBMCs or T cells enriched from blood (not recorded which). This rearrangement joins TRBV18 to TRBJ2-7; D possibly corresponds to TRBD1 (5 bases). The TCR originated in a woman in her fifties or sixties with acute COVID-19. The CDR3 region has the DNA TGTGCCAGCTCACCGATGGGGCTTTTGCCGGCCGAGCAGTACTTC. As protein: CASSPMGLLPAEQYF.